What follows are 32 T cell receptor beta chains derived from one specimen sequenced in a study of blood T cell repertoires in COVID-19. Profiled with immunoSEQ multiplex PCR; TCRdb holds only in-frame clones, not every one. The sample shows over 75,000 clones, roughly four fifths of them seen only once. The sample consisted of peripheral blood. All receptors derive from a woman aged 80 or over with acute or convalescent COVID-19.

The rearrangement uses TRBV19 and TRBJ2-1; 9 bases map to TRBD2. The germline gives CDR1 LNHDA, CDR2 SQIVND (reference sequence). This CDR3 has 15 residues. J was trimmed by 0 bases and V by 6 bases; bases with no gene match: 3. CDR3 bases: TGTGCCAGTAGGATGACTAGCGGCTCCTACAATGAGCAGTTCTTC. Residues: CASRMTSGSYNEQFF.

The chain carries TRBV6-5 and TRBJ2-7; TRBD1 matches 8 bases. The CDR3 is made up of 13 amino acids. The J segment lost 6 bases and the V segment lost 4 bases, leaving 5 bases of the junction unmatched. Per germline, CDR1 MNHEY and CDR2 SVGAGI. Here the CDR3 DNA reads TGTGCCAGCAGTTTAGGGACAGGACGCGAGCAGTACTTC. As protein: CASSLGTGREQYF.

There are a few counts of this clone. This chain joins TRBV15 and TRBJ1-5; a weak D match, TRBD1 (5 bases). CDR1 LNHNV and CDR2 YYDKDF come from the germline V gene (reference sequence). Deletions cut 0 bases from V and 0 bases from J, with 9 bases between. This CDR3 is built from 16 residues. CDR3 protein: CATSRDQGSSNQPQHF. The CDR3 bases are TGTGCCACCAGCAGAGATCAGGGATCTAGCAATCAGCCCCAGCATTTT. The full variable domain, rest sourced from reference TRBV15 and TRBJ1-5, is DAMVIQNPRYQVTQFGKPVTLSCSQTLNHNVMYWYQQKSSQAPKLLFHYYDKDFNNEADTPDNFQSRRPNTSFCFLDIRSPGLGDTAMYLCATSRDQGSSNQPQHFGDGTRLSIL.

The rearrangement joins TRBV7-6 to TRBJ2-1; possibly TRBD2 for D (5 bases). The CDR3 sequence is 15 residues long. V was shortened by 4 bases and J by 4 bases, with 14 bases between the two germline ends. Germline V gene data show CDR1 as SGHVS and CDR2 as FNYEAQ. DNA for the CDR3: TGTGCCAGCAGCTCCCGGGATCTTCTTTACAATGAGCAGTTCTTC. It is translated as CASSSRDLLYNEQFF.

This chain connects TRBV6-6 to TRBJ2-5; maybe TRBD2 (5 bases). Trimming stripped 7 bases from V and 5 bases from J, with 14 bases between. CDR1 is MNHNY, CDR2 SVGAGI, per germline (reference sequence). This CDR3 is 13 amino acids long. CDR3 region: CASKKAATETQYF. CDR3 DNA: TGTGCCAGCAAGAAAGCGGCAACGGAGACCCAGTACTTC.

The chain uses TRBV3-1 (or the pseudogene TRBV3-2) and TRBJ2-7; a weak D match, TRBD2 (6 bases). The germline V gene encodes CDR1 LGHDT and CDR2 YNNKEL (reference sequence). V dropped 1 base and J dropped 6 bases, with 10 bases sitting between them. The CDR3 is 13 amino acids. CDR3 amino acids: CASSQGPAGEQYF. The DNA for the CDR3 is TGTGCCAGCAGCCAAGGCCCAGCGGGCGAGCAGTACTTC.

The CDR3 DNA reads as TGCGCCAGCAGCTTGGGGGGGACTAGTGGGTCGAATGAGCAGTTCTTC. This translates into CASSLGGTSGSNEQFF. This chain joins TRBV5-1 and TRBJ2-1, with TRBD2 matching 8 bases. There are 16 residues in the CDR3. Germline V gives CDR1 SGHRS, CDR2 YFSETQ. V dropped 0 bases and J dropped 7; count of bases not matched to a gene: 9.

V gene TRBV10-1 combines with J gene TRBJ2-2; D gene uncertain. CDR3 size: 14 residues. Per the germline V gene, CDR1 is WNHNN and CDR2 is SYGVQD (reference sequence). V lost 5 bases to trimming and J lost 5 bases, with 12 bases between them. The CDR3 coding sequence is TGCGCCAGCAGTCGAGGTTCGGTGACCGGGGAGCTGTTTTTT. Protein sequence: CASSRGSVTGELFF.

CDR3 protein: CASIGQSPGNTIYF. CDR3 coding DNA: TGTGCCAGTATAGGACAGTCTCCTGGAAACACCATATATTTT. The chain joins TRBV19 to TRBJ1-3, with a weak D call TRBD1 (6 bases). Trimming removed 7 bases from V and 2 bases from J, with 12 bases in between. CDR1 and CDR2 from the germline V gene are LNHDA and SQIVND (reference sequence). The CDR3 extends over 14 amino acids.

The chain carries TRBV12-3 or TRBV12-4 and TRBJ2-7; D uncertain. CDR3 size: 12 residues. Trimming shortened V by 6 bases and J by 0 bases, and 6 bases separated the two germline ends. The CDR3 sequence: CASSPSSYEQYF. CDR3 in DNA: TGTGCCAGCAGCCCCAGCTCCTACGAGCAGTACTTC.

The chain carries TRBV15 and TRBJ1-2, with 7 nucleotides matching TRBD1. V lost 3 bases to trimming and J lost 4 bases; unmatched junction nucleotides: 8. The length of the CDR3 is 15 residues. Germline V CDR1 and CDR2: LNHNV, YYDKDF (reference sequence). The CDR3 DNA reads TGTGCCACCAGCAGTCGGGACAGCTTCCTCTATGGCTACACCTTC. Amino acids: CATSSRDSFLYGYTF. Combining the CDR3 with reference TRBV15 and TRBJ1-2 gives the whole variable domain DAMVIQNPRYQVTQFGKPVTLSCSQTLNHNVMYWYQQKSSQAPKLLFHYYDKDFNNEADTPDNFQSRRPNTSFCFLDIRSPGLGDTAMYLCATSSRDSFLYGYTFGSGTRLTVV.

The rearrangement joins TRBV5-1 to TRBJ1-6; TRBD1 aligns across 8 bases. The junction had 5 bases not matched to a gene; V was cut back by 4 bases and J by 5 bases. From germline, CDR1 is SGHRS and CDR2 YFSETQ. This CDR3 is built from 15 residues. Here the CDR3 DNA reads TGCGCCAGCAGCAGAGCGGGACAGGATAATTCACCCCTCCACTTT. Amino acid sequence: CASSRAGQDNSPLHF.

The V and J genes are TRBV10-3 and TRBJ2-1; D unresolved. This CDR3 spans 15 amino acids. The germline V and J ends were trimmed by 3 bases and 7 bases, with 16 bases remaining between them. The germline V gene encodes CDR1 ENHRY and CDR2 SYGVKD. CDR3 coding DNA: TGTGCCATCAGTGACCGGAGTAAAGTTCTGAATGAGCAGTTCTTC. Translated: CAISDRSKVLNEQFF.

V gene TRBV2 combines with J gene TRBJ2-5, with a possible D match to TRBD2 (7 bases). The CDR3 extends over 13 amino acids. Germline CDR1 is SNHLY and CDR2 is FYNNEI. Trimming stripped 7 bases from V and 8 bases from J, with 17 bases between. CDR3 region: CASTEGGEKTQYF. The CDR3, as DNA: TGTGCCAGCACCGAAGGGGGGGAGAAAACCCAGTACTTC.

This clone was observed a few times. The V call is TRBV6-1, the J call TRBJ2-6, with TRBD2 identical over 9 bases. Germline trimming cut 0 bases from V and 1 base from J; bases unmatched to any gene: 7. The CDR3 has 19 amino acids. From germline, CDR1 is MNHNS and CDR2 SASEGT. Written as DNA, the CDR3 is TGTGCCAGCAGTGAAGCGCTAAGCGGGAGGAGATCTGGGGCCAACGTCCTGACTTTC. Protein sequence: CASSEALSGRRSGANVLTF.

V is TRBV11-2 and J is TRBJ1-1; D is undetermined. CDR1 and CDR2 (germline): SGHAT, FQNNGV. The CDR3 loop spans 13 amino acids. The V end was cut by 6 bases, the J end by 0 bases, with 8 bases between. CDR3 sequence: CASRLQVNTEAFF. The CDR3 nucleotides are TGTGCCAGCAGGCTCCAGGTGAACACTGAAGCTTTCTTT.

The V call is TRBV9, the J call TRBJ2-1; 11 nucleotides agree with TRBD2. V shed 3 bases, J shed 2 bases, and the junction held 4 bases outside the gene matches. Germline V gene sequence: CDR1 SGDLS, CDR2 YYNGEE. The CDR3 loop spans 16 amino acids. For the CDR3, the DNA is TGTGCCAGCAGCGCCAGACTAGCGGGGCCCTACAATGAGCAGTTCTTC. This translates into CASSARLAGPYNEQFF.

For this clone: At one of its ends the junction is not consistent with the germline gene, which may arise from a read error. Other DNA sequences within the sample encode an identical CDR3. This chain joins TRBV3-1 (or the pseudogene TRBV3-2) and TRBJ2-7, with TRBD1 matching over 8 bases. This CDR3 comprises 13 residues. The germline gives CDR1 LGHDT, CDR2 YNNKEL (reference sequence). In nucleotides, the CDR3 is TGTGCTAGCAGCCGAGGACAGGGCTACGAGCAGTACTTC. Translation: CASSRGQGYEQYF.

This clone was counted a single time. V and J are TRBV5-1 and TRBJ1-3; possible D gene TRBD1, 6 bases. The germline V gene encodes CDR1 SGHRS and CDR2 YFSETQ. V lost 4 bases to trimming and J lost 0 bases, with 11 bases between them. This CDR3 comprises 15 residues. Here the CDR3 reads CASSPQGDSGNTIYF. The CDR3 DNA is TGCGCCAGCAGCCCACAGGGAGACTCTGGAAACACCATATATTTT.

V gene TRBV6-6 combines with J gene TRBJ1-2; 8 bases fit TRBD1. CDR1 is MNHNY, CDR2 SVGAGI, per germline (reference sequence). There are 15 residues in the CDR3. V shed 6 bases, J shed 8 bases, and the junction held 14 bases outside the gene matches. CDR3 sequence (DNA): TGTGCCAGCAGACCCCAGACAGGGGTTATAGGAGGCTACACCTTC. Translating gives CASRPQTGVIGGYTF.

The chain carries TRBV7-2 and TRBJ2-7; 12 bases agree with TRBD1. CDR1 is SGHTA and CDR2 is FQGNSA in the germline V gene. V gave up 1 base and J gave up 4 bases; unmatched junction bases: 2. This CDR3 is 15 amino acids long. This chain's CDR3 is CASSLEGQGAYEQYF. The CDR3 DNA reads as TGTGCCAGCAGCTTAGAGGGACAGGGGGCTTACGAGCAGTACTTC.

V and J are TRBV6-1 and TRBJ1-2, with 7 bases identical to TRBD1. The germline V gene encodes CDR1 MNHNS and CDR2 SASEGT. The V gene end was trimmed by 3 bases and the J gene end by 5 bases; junction bases not matched to a gene: 3. This CDR3 contains 13 residues. This CDR3 is CASSDPGQYGYTF. The CDR3 coding sequence is TGTGCCAGCAGTGATCCGGGACAGTATGGCTACACCTTC.

The chain joins TRBV29-1 to TRBJ1-1; a weak D match, TRBD1 (6 bases). V shed 4 bases and J shed 5 bases, with 14 bases lying between them. Germline V lookup: CDR1 SQVTM, CDR2 ANQGSEA. The CDR3 contains 13 residues. Here the CDR3 reads CSVGVGARTEAFF. The CDR3 bases are TGCAGCGTTGGGGTGGGGGCGCGGACTGAAGCTTTCTTT.

This clone was counted between two and nine times. V usage is TRBV3-1 (or the pseudogene TRBV3-2) and J usage is TRBJ1-5, with 8 bases aligning to TRBD1. Germline V CDR1 and CDR2: LGHDT, YNNKEL (reference sequence). Germline trimming cut 8 bases from V and 5 bases from J; bases unmatched to any gene: 14. CDR3 length equals 16 residues. This chain's CDR3 is CASLGKETGVYQPQHF. The CDR3 DNA sequence: TGTGCCAGCCTAGGCAAGGAGACAGGGGTTTATCAGCCCCAGCATTTT.

This chain uses TRBV10-2 with TRBJ1-2; 7 bases are shared with TRBD1. V gave up 0 bases and J gave up 8 bases; unmatched junction bases: 6. Germline assignment: CDR1 WSHSY and CDR2 SAAADI. The CDR3 extends over 14 amino acids. The CDR3 DNA reads TGCGCCAGCAGTGAGTCACCCGACAGGGAAGGCTACACCTTC. As protein: CASSESPDREGYTF.

This clone has only one observation. The rearrangement joins TRBV20-1 to TRBJ2-7; 12 nucleotides agree with TRBD2. Unmatched junction bases numbered 6, after V lost 3 bases and J lost 0 bases. This CDR3 has 16 amino acids. Germline CDR1 and CDR2: DFQATT and SNEGSKA (reference sequence). CDR3 loop: CSASGTSGRSSYEQYF. In DNA, the CDR3 is TGCAGTGCTAGTGGGACTAGCGGGCGTAGCTCCTACGAGCAGTACTTC.

This chain joins TRBV11-1 and TRBJ1-4; 7 bases fit TRBD1. Unmatched junction bases numbered 4, after V lost 5 bases and J lost 4 bases. The CDR3 has 14 amino acids. Germline V gene sequence: CDR1 SGHAT, CDR2 FQDESV (reference sequence). CDR3 sequence reads: CASSQGQVNEKLFF. The DNA for the CDR3 is TGTGCCAGCAGCCAAGGACAGGTTAATGAAAAACTGTTTTTT.

The chain recombines TRBV10-3 with TRBJ1-2, with TRBD1 matching 7 bases. Germline values: CDR1 ENHRY, CDR2 SYGVKD. Trimming cost V 10 bases and J 6 bases; bases outside gene matches: 11. This CDR3 has 13 amino acids. The CDR3 region has the DNA TGTGCCACCATTGGGACAGTGGGAGATGGCTACACCTTC. It encodes CATIGTVGDGYTF.

The CDR3 nucleotides read TGTGCCAGCGGGGACAGGGATGGCTACACTGAAGCTTTCTTT. Translation: CASGDRDGYTEAFF. This rearrangement joins TRBV3-1 (or the pseudogene TRBV3-2) to TRBJ1-1, with TRBD1 matching 9 bases. This CDR3 is 14 amino acids long. CDR1 and CDR2 (germline): LGHDT, YNNKEL (reference sequence). The ends lost 8 bases at V and 3 bases at J; junction bases unmatched: 7.

V and J are TRBV3-1 (or the pseudogene TRBV3-2) and TRBJ1-3; D gene ambiguous. The CDR3 loop spans 17 amino acids. Germline CDR1 and CDR2: LGHDT and YNNKEL (reference sequence). V lost 1 base and J 0 bases, leaving 13 bases between the germline ends. The CDR3 nucleotides read TGTGCCAGCAGCCAAGTTGGCGGATCGATCTCTGGAAACACCATATATTTT. Its translation: CASSQVGGSISGNTIYF.

The V gene is TRBV19, the J gene TRBJ2-7; no reliable D call. This CDR3 has 14 residues. CDR1 and CDR2 (germline): LNHDA, SQIVND (reference sequence). V was shortened by 7 bases and J by 0 bases, with 13 bases between the two germline ends. The CDR3 reads CASTLTQTSYEQYF. The CDR3, as DNA: TGTGCCAGTACCCTGACTCAAACCTCCTACGAGCAGTACTTC.

The chain carries TRBV7-6 and TRBJ1-2, with 7 bases that match TRBD1. The CDR3 contains 13 residues. Germline-derived CDR1 and CDR2 are SGHVS and FNYEAQ. Trimming cost V 3 bases and J 6 bases; bases outside gene matches: 4. CDR3 bases: TGTGCCAGCAGCTTTACAGGGGAAGATGGCTACACCTTC. Amino acids: CASSFTGEDGYTF.